This is a list of T cell receptor beta chains from one sample in a study of shared clonotypes between healthy human individuals. TCRdb keeps only in-frame clones here, not all; method: immunoSEQ multiplex PCR. There are about 960,000 clones in the sample; about 80% occur only once, and roughly 1.5% lies in the top ten. Sequencing was carried out using memory CD4+ T cells sorted from blood. The origin of the receptors is a young man in good health. Each CDR3 is given with its conserved first and last residue. D genes are given only for firm matches. Clone size is stated in some rows and not others, as once, few, many or a class when expanded.

J gene,clone size,V gene,CDR3 length,D gene,CDR3 protein,CDR3 DNA
TRBJ1-5,.,TRBV29-1,16,.,CSVESGGGTRNQPQHF,TGCAGCGTTGAAAGTGGGGGCGGAACCCGCAATCAGCCCCAGCATTTT
TRBJ2-1,.,TRBV11-3,14,TRBD1,CASSFRGQDNEQFF,TGTGCCAGCAGCTTCAGGGGGCAGGACAATGAGCAGTTCTTC
TRBJ1-5,few,TRBV18,15,.,CASSPPDGSNQPQHF,TGTGCCAGCTCACCACCGGACGGAAGCAATCAGCCCCAGCATTTT
TRBJ1-2,.,TRBV6-5,14,TRBD1,CASSYLTGGDGYTF,TGTGCCAGCAGTTATTTGACAGGGGGCGATGGCTACACCTTC
TRBJ1-5,few,TRBV29-1,13,.,CSVAGYDNQPQHF,TGCAGCGTTGCGGGGTACGACAATCAGCCCCAGCATTTT
TRBJ2-7,few,TRBV6-1,14,.,CASLPWGGGYEQYF,TGTGCCAGTCTACCATGGGGAGGGGGGTACGAGCAGTACTTC
TRBJ2-7,.,TRBV19,13,.,CASSIASSYEQYF,TGTGCCAGTAGTATCGCATCCTCCTACGAGCAGTACTTC
TRBJ2-7,.,TRBV5-1,14,.,CASSTFGGTYEQYF,TGCGCCAGCTCGACTTTTGGCGGTACCTACGAGCAGTACTTC
TRBJ2-5,.,TRBV30,13,TRBD1,CAWGQAPQETQYF,TGTGCCTGGGGACAGGCGCCCCAAGAGACCCAGTACTTC
TRBJ1-2,.,TRBV28,14,TRBD1,CASSPRSGGFGYTF,TGTGCCAGCAGCCCCAGATCAGGGGGGTTTGGCTACACCTTC
TRBJ2-3,once,TRBV27,14,.,CASSLQGPRDTQYF,TGTGCCAGCAGTTTGCAGGGGCCCAGGGATACGCAGTATTTT